Each of the 12 T cell receptor beta chains below was sequenced from the same sample in a study of cytomegalovirus exposure and HLA in healthy donors. The study ran its PCR with 60 Vbeta and 13 Jbeta primers. Using immunoSEQ multiplex PCR, the repertoire was profiled, and TCRdb retains in-frame clones only, with some absent. This table has some 170,000 clones, roughly 79% appearing once. Sequencing input: PBMCs. The receptors come from a woman in her late teens or twenties in good health and CMV-seropositive.

Points on this clone: The junction departs from the called germline gene at one end, perhaps through a read error. V is TRBV7-9 and J is TRBJ1-1; D call uncertain. The length of the CDR3 is 14 residues. Germline lookup yields CDR1 SEHNR and CDR2 FQNEAQ (reference sequence). The CDR3 here is CSSSLGGLNTEAFF. The DNA of the CDR3 is TGTTCCAGCAGCTTGGGAGGGTTGAACACTGAAGCTTTCTTT.

This clone occurred once. V is TRBV19 and J is TRBJ1-2; the D is unclear. This CDR3 contains 13 residues. Germline-derived CDR1 and CDR2 are LNHDA and SQIVND (reference sequence). The V and J ends lost 7 bases and 4 bases respectively, with 13 bases between them. In DNA, the CDR3 is TGTGCCAGTAATGCGGAACCACTCTATGGCTACACCTTC. Amino acids: CASNAEPLYGYTF.

V and J are TRBV20-1 and TRBJ2-7; no clear D. V was pared by 6 bases and J by 0 bases, with 6 bases between. The CDR3 has 11 amino acids. Germline-derived CDR1 and CDR2 are DFQATT and SNEGSKA (reference sequence). CDR3 region: CSATTSYEQYF. CDR3 DNA sequence: TGCAGTGCGACAACCTCCTACGAGCAGTACTTC.

The V and J genes are TRBV9 and TRBJ2-1, with 8 bases aligning to TRBD2. J lost 6 bases, V lost 0 bases, and 8 bases had no gene match. CDR1 SGDLS and CDR2 YYNGEE come from the germline V gene. The CDR3 has 16 residues. CDR3 loop: CASSVVSGGDGNEQFF. The CDR3, as DNA: TGTGCCAGCAGCGTAGTCAGCGGGGGCGACGGCAATGAGCAGTTCTTC.

This rearrangement joins TRBV6-6 to TRBJ1-5, with 7 bases aligning to TRBD1. Germline CDR1 reads MNHNY; CDR2 reads SVGAGI (reference sequence). Losses at the gene ends were 0 bases for V and 4 bases for J; bases not matched to a gene: 3. CDR3 length equals 15 residues. CDR3 nucleotides: TGTGCCAGCAGTTACTCGACAGGGTATAATCAGCCCCAGCATTTT. Its translation is CASSYSTGYNQPQHF.

J is TRBJ2-7 and V is TRBV5-1; TRBD1 might be the D (6 bases). Trimming removed 4 bases from V and 0 bases from J, with 8 bases in between. Germline V gene lookup returns CDR1 SGHRS and CDR2 YFSETQ. The CDR3 extends over 13 amino acids. The DNA of the CDR3 is TGCGCCAGCAGCCGACAGGACTCCTACGAGCAGTACTTC. Residues: CASSRQDSYEQYF.

The chain recombines TRBV5-1 with TRBJ1-4; D unresolved. The CDR3 contains 15 residues. Germline CDR1 SGHRS, CDR2 YFSETQ. Trimming stripped 0 bases from V and 5 bases from J, with 11 bases between. CDR3 DNA sequence: TGCGCCAGCAGCTTGGGAGGGCATCCAAATGAAAAACTGTTTTTT. Protein product: CASSLGGHPNEKLFF.

This chain links TRBV6-1 with TRBJ1-1, with 8 bases identical to TRBD1. Germline trimming cut 10 bases from V and 6 bases from J; bases unmatched to any gene: 7. The CDR3 extends over 12 amino acids. Germline loops: CDR1 MNHNS, CDR2 SASEGT. CDR3 loop: CATSTGVPEAFF. DNA of the CDR3: TGTGCCACCTCGACAGGGGTCCCTGAAGCTTTCTTT.

CDR3 protein: CASSLLAAGELFF. As DNA, the CDR3 is TGTGCCAGCAGTTTACTAGCCGCCGGGGAGCTGTTTTTT. The chain employs TRBV25-1 and TRBJ2-2; tentative D call: TRBD2 (6 bases). The CDR3 consists of 13 residues. Germline V CDR1 and CDR2: MGHDK, SYGVNS. Trimming removed 5 bases from V and 6 bases from J, with 10 bases in between.

This clone was picked up a small number of times. The rearrangement links TRBV7-2 to TRBJ1-1, with 9 positions matching TRBD1. Germline V gene sequence: CDR1 SGHTA, CDR2 FQGNSA. The CDR3 has 15 residues. Trimming cost V 1 base and J 8 bases; bases outside gene matches: 8. This CDR3 is CASSLEVVDRGEAFF. The DNA for the CDR3 is TGTGCCAGCAGCTTAGAGGTAGTGGACAGGGGAGAAGCTTTCTTT.

The genes are TRBV4-2 and TRBJ2-2; the match to TRBD2 covers 12 bases. The J segment lost 5 bases and the V segment lost 4 bases, leaving 11 bases of the junction unmatched. The CDR3 length is 18 residues. Germline V gene data show CDR1 as LGHNA and CDR2 as YNFKEQ. In DNA form, the CDR3 reads TGTGCCAGCAGCCTACCCCTTAAGACTAGCGGGAGAACCGGGGAGCTGTTTTTT. As protein: CASSLPLKTSGRTGELFF.

The rearrangement joins TRBV13 to TRBJ2-3, with D perhaps matching TRBD2 (5 bases). CDR3 length: 14 amino acids. The germline V and J ends were trimmed by 0 bases and 6 bases, with 10 bases remaining between them. Germline values: CDR1 PRHDT, CDR2 FYEKMQ (reference sequence). The CDR3 DNA follows: TGTGCCAGCAGCTTAGGGGCCAGAGGGGATACGCAGTATTTT. Its translation is CASSLGARGDTQYF.